This entry lists 29 T cell receptor beta chains sequenced from one sample in a study of cytomegalovirus exposure and HLA in healthy donors. 13 Jbeta primers and 60 Vbeta primers were used for the PCR. Measured with immunoSEQ multiplex PCR; TCRdb has only the in-frame clones, and not every one. The profile shows around 140,000 clones, around 79% of them singletons. Sequencing was carried out using PBMCs. Every receptor here comes from a woman between 35 and 50 years old in good health and CMV-seronegative.

The chain is built from TRBV9 and TRBJ2-1, with a tentative D call TRBD2 (6 bases). Trimming removed 7 bases at V and 8 bases at J, with 13 bases between. This CDR3 comprises 12 residues. CDR1 and CDR2 from the germline V gene are SGDLS and YYNGEE. The CDR3 nucleotides read TGTGCCAGCGGGACTTTTGGTGATGAGCAGTTCTTC. As protein: CASGTFGDEQFF.

The CDR3 region is CASSLVLESYNEQFF. In DNA form, the CDR3 reads TGCGCCAGCAGCTTGGTCCTGGAGTCCTACAATGAGCAGTTCTTC. The chain uses TRBV5-1 and TRBJ2-1; D not certain. This CDR3 spans 15 amino acids. The germline V and J ends were trimmed by 0 bases and 1 base, with 8 bases remaining between them. Per the germline V gene, CDR1 is SGHRS and CDR2 is YFSETQ.

Only one count was recorded for this clone. This chain links TRBV4-2 with TRBJ2-3, with 8 bases identical to TRBD2. Germline values: CDR1 LGHNA, CDR2 YNFKEQ. This CDR3 contains 15 residues. V lost 1 base, J lost 4 bases, and 4 bases stayed unmatched. In DNA, the CDR3 is TGTGCCAGCAGCCAAGCGGGGGGGCCTCCAGATACGCAGTATTTT. Its translation is CASSQAGGPPDTQYF.

The chain is built from TRBV7-2 and TRBJ1-1; D might be TRBD1 (5 bases). V lost 5 bases, J lost 7 bases, and 14 bases lay in between. The CDR3 runs to 13 residues. CDR1 and CDR2 from the germline V gene are SGHTA and FQGNSA. In nucleotides, the CDR3 is TGTGCCAGCAGCCTAATCTCGGGGGGTGAAGCTTTCTTT. Translation gives CASSLISGGEAFF.

J is TRBJ2-1 and V is TRBV5-1; 7 bases line up with TRBD2. Germline values: CDR1 SGHRS, CDR2 YFSETQ. Trimming at V came to 4 bases and at J to 3 bases, leaving 7 bases not matched to a gene. The CDR3 length is 15 residues. Here the CDR3 reads CASSQGLAVYNEQFF. DNA of the CDR3: TGCGCCAGCAGCCAGGGCCTAGCGGTCTACAATGAGCAGTTCTTC.

The chain links TRBV4-1 to TRBJ2-7; D remains unclear. The CDR3 covers 15 residues. V was cut by 1 base and J by 2 bases, with 12 bases left in between. Germline lookup yields CDR1 MGHRA and CDR2 YSYEKL. CDR3 protein: CASSQVVVAPYEQYF. CDR3 nucleotide sequence: TGCGCCAGCAGCCAAGTGGTGGTAGCCCCCTACGAGCAGTACTTC.

The CDR3 DNA reads as TGTGCCAGCAGATATAACGGGGGGCGTCAGCCCCAGCATTTT. Encoded protein: CASRYNGGRQPQHF. The genes are TRBV28 and TRBJ1-5; D possibly corresponds to TRBD1 (6 bases). This CDR3 comprises 14 residues. Per germline, CDR1 MDHEN and CDR2 SYDVKM. Trimming took off 6 bases at V and 6 bases at J, with 15 bases between the two ends.

The chain recombines TRBV2 with TRBJ1-4; possibly TRBD1 for D (5 bases). Trimming pared 4 bases from V and 9 bases from J, leaving 18 bases between. This CDR3 has 15 residues. The germline V gene has CDR1 SNHLY and CDR2 FYNNEI. CDR3 residues: CASSASGGWGQKLFF. Here the CDR3 DNA reads TGTGCCAGCAGTGCCTCCGGGGGATGGGGTCAAAAACTGTTTTTT. Based on the CDR3 plus reference TRBV2 and TRBJ1-4, the full variable domain is EPEVTQTPSHQVTQMGQEVILRCVPISNHLYFYWYRQILGQKVEFLVSFYNNEISEKSEIFDDQFSVERPDGSNFTLKIRSTKLEDSAMYFCASSASGGWGQKLFFGSGTQLSVL.

The J gene is TRBJ1-1, the V gene TRBV25-1, with D possibly being TRBD1 (6 bases). Per germline, CDR1 MGHDK and CDR2 SYGVNS. V was pared by 2 bases and J by 1 base, with 11 bases between. The CDR3 covers 15 residues. The CDR3: CASSEPGQSNTEAFF. In DNA, the CDR3 is TGTGCCAGCAGTGAACCCGGACAGTCGAACACTGAAGCTTTCTTT.

CDR3 sequence (DNA): TGTGCCAGCAGCCCCAGGCGGGGGAATGAAAAACTGTTTTTT. This codes for CASSPRRGNEKLFF. The chain combines TRBV7-8 with TRBJ1-4, with a weak D call TRBD1 (5 bases). Germline assignment: CDR1 SGHVS and CDR2 FQNEAQ. There are 14 residues in the CDR3. The V end lost 5 bases, the J end lost 5 bases, and 12 bases lay between the germline ends.

The gene calls are TRBV4-1 and TRBJ1-2, with 7 nucleotides matching TRBD1. V was pared by 5 bases and J by 1 base, with 7 bases of the junction left unmatched. This CDR3 spans 15 amino acids. The germline V gene encodes CDR1 MGHRA and CDR2 YSYEKL. This chain's CDR3 is CASSSDRSFNYGYTF. CDR3 nucleotide sequence: TGCGCCAGCAGCTCGGACAGGTCCTTTAACTATGGCTACACCTTC.

The chain links TRBV4-1 to TRBJ2-7, with 7 bases aligning to TRBD2. Germline V lookup: CDR1 MGHRA, CDR2 YSYEKL. The CDR3 runs 16 residues. The trim removed 2 bases at V and 6 bases at J, leaving 13 bases unmatched. CDR3 DNA sequence: TGCGCCAGCAGCCAATCCCCGGTGAGCGGGGTTGGCGAGCAGTACTTC. This gives the protein CASSQSPVSGVGEQYF.

The chain carries TRBV7-2 and TRBJ2-5; TRBD1 aligns across 8 bases. The V segment lost 1 base and the J segment 3 bases; nucleotides outside the gene matches: 1. The length of the CDR3 is 14 residues. The germline V gene encodes CDR1 SGHTA and CDR2 FQGNSA. The CDR3 protein is CASSLGTGKETQYF. CDR3 DNA: TGTGCCAGCAGCTTAGGGACAGGGAAAGAGACCCAGTACTTC.

The rearrangement joins TRBV10-1 to TRBJ2-3, with D perhaps matching TRBD1 (5 bases). Between the trimmed V and J ends, which lost 6 bases and 4 bases, there was a span of 11 bases. Germline V gene data show CDR1 as WNHNN and CDR2 as SYGVQD (reference sequence). The CDR3 has 13 residues. The CDR3 sequence is CASSDDRADTQYF. The CDR3 DNA sequence: TGCGCCAGCAGCGACGACAGAGCAGATACGCAGTATTTT.

This chain connects TRBV7-6 to TRBJ2-2; D uncertain. The CDR3 runs to 17 residues. V dropped 2 bases and J dropped 3 bases, with 16 bases sitting between them. CDR1 is SGHVS and CDR2 is FNYEAQ in the germline V gene. CDR3 nucleotide sequence: TGTGCCAGCAGCTTAAGTCGGTGGCAGGCCTACACCGGGGAGCTGTTTTTT. This codes for CASSLSRWQAYTGELFF. Full variable domain (remainder filled in from reference TRBV7-6 and TRBJ2-2): GAGVSQSPRYKVTKRGQDVALRCDPISGHVSLYWYRQALGQGPEFLTYFNYEAQQDKSGLPNDRFSAERPEGSISTLTIQRTEQRDSAMYRCASSLSRWQAYTGELFFGEGSRLTVL.

The J gene is TRBJ2-1, the V gene TRBV27; TRBD2 agrees at 11 bases. This CDR3 is 15 amino acids long. Germline-derived CDR1 and CDR2 are MNHEY and SMNVEV (reference sequence). V gave up 6 bases and J gave up 5 bases; unmatched junction bases: 6. CDR3 bases: TGTGCCAGCAGCCTTCTAGCGGGGGGCCACAATGAGCAGTTCTTC. It yields the protein CASSLLAGGHNEQFF.

The rearrangement joins TRBV7-6 to TRBJ2-2; the D is unclear. Germline CDR1 SGHVS, CDR2 FNYEAQ. This CDR3 has 15 amino acids. The V gene lost 7 bases and the J gene lost 1 base, with 13 bases spanning the gap. In DNA form, the CDR3 reads TGTGCCAGCAAACGAAGCCCCGTGAACACCGGGGAGCTGTTTTTT. This codes for CASKRSPVNTGELFF.

In DNA, the CDR3 is TGCGCCAGCAGCCAAGATAGTTGGGGACAGGGAGAGAAGCAGTACTTC. It yields the protein CASSQDSWGQGEKQYF. The chain employs TRBV4-3 and TRBJ2-7; TRBD1 matches 9 bases. Germline CDR1 LGHNA, CDR2 YSLEER. CDR3 size: 16 residues. V dropped 0 bases and J dropped 8; count of bases not matched to a gene: 11.

The chain combines TRBV5-1 with TRBJ2-7; TRBD1 aligns across 9 bases. Germline CDR1 SGHRS, CDR2 YFSETQ. This CDR3 has 18 amino acids. The junction had 17 bases not matched to a gene; V was cut back by 4 bases and J by 3 bases. The CDR3 protein is CASSQDSLTGGRYYEQYF. The CDR3 DNA reads as TGCGCCAGCAGCCAGGACAGCCTGACAGGGGGAAGGTACTACGAGCAGTACTTC.

This clone was observed once. The rearrangement uses TRBV29-1 and TRBJ2-2, with a possible D match to TRBD2 (5 bases). With 7 bases removed from V and 2 bases from J, the gap between germline ends came to 11 bases. Germline-derived CDR1 and CDR2 are SQVTM and ANQGSEA. The CDR3 totals 13 residues. The CDR3 nucleotides are TGCAGCGGGAGGCAGATCAACACCGGGGAGCTGTTTTTT. It encodes CSGRQINTGELFF.

In its sample, this clone was seen once. The chain links TRBV11-3 to TRBJ1-5, with D maybe TRBD1 (5 bases). Germline V gene lookup returns CDR1 SGHNT and CDR2 YENEEA. Trimming pared 2 bases from V and 4 bases from J, leaving 12 bases between. The CDR3 runs to 15 residues. The CDR3 nucleotides read TGTGCCAGCAGCTTATCAGGGATCCGGAATCAGCCCCAGCATTTT. Residues: CASSLSGIRNQPQHF.

This clone was seen only a few times. The genes are TRBV6-6 and TRBJ1-1, with 7 nucleotides matching TRBD1. This CDR3 contains 14 residues. V shed 6 bases, J shed 1 base, and the junction held 5 bases outside the gene matches. Germline V lookup: CDR1 MNHNY, CDR2 SVGAGI (reference sequence). CDR3 nucleotide sequence: TGTGCCAGCAGCCATGGGACAGCGAACACTGAAGCTTTCTTT. Its translation: CASSHGTANTEAFF.

The chain employs TRBV27 and TRBJ1-1, with 7 bases identical to TRBD1. This CDR3 contains 14 residues. Looked up from germline, CDR1 is MNHEY and CDR2 is SMNVEV (reference sequence). V was pared by 6 bases and J by 6 bases, with 10 bases of the junction left unmatched. CDR3 DNA sequence: TGTGCCAGCAGAAGAATTGACAGGGCTTCTGAAGCTTTCTTT. This encodes CASRRIDRASEAFF.

The chain couples TRBV5-1 to TRBJ2-1; D remains ambiguous. Germline-derived CDR1 and CDR2 are SGHRS and YFSETQ. V lost 0 bases and J lost 8, with 12 bases in between. This CDR3 is 14 amino acids long. This chain's CDR3 is CASSLENAGYEQFF. As DNA, the CDR3 is TGCGCCAGCAGCTTGGAGAATGCAGGCTATGAGCAGTTCTTC.

The V and J genes are TRBV7-2 and TRBJ2-3; 11 bases are shared with TRBD1. The CDR3 runs to 16 residues. From germline, CDR1 is SGHTA and CDR2 FQGNSA. V was pared by 0 bases and J by 3 bases, with 2 bases of the junction left unmatched. CDR3 in DNA: TGTGCCAGCAGCTTAGCTCGGGACAGGGGGACAGATACGCAGTATTTT. Translated, it gives CASSLARDRGTDTQYF.

This clone was seen a handful of times. The chain's CDR3 is CASTRDRGSYGYTF. The CDR3 region has the DNA TGTGCCAGCACCCGGGACAGGGGTTCCTATGGCTACACCTTC. The chain combines TRBV6-5 with TRBJ1-2; 10 bases agree with TRBD1. This CDR3 is 14 amino acids long. Trimming took 7 bases from V and 4 from J; bases not matched to a gene: 6. Germline V lookup: CDR1 MNHEY, CDR2 SVGAGI.

The J gene is TRBJ1-4, the V gene TRBV27; D gene uncertain. With 3 bases removed from V and 10 bases from J, the gap between germline ends came to 12 bases. Germline lookup yields CDR1 MNHEY and CDR2 SMNVEV (reference sequence). The CDR3 length is 13 residues. The CDR3 is CASSFYSSGKLFF. In DNA, the CDR3 is TGTGCCAGCAGTTTTTATTCCTCGGGAAAACTGTTTTTT.

This chain joins TRBV5-4 and TRBJ2-2; 8 bases map to TRBD1. The CDR3 is 16 residues long. Germline trimming cut 2 bases from V and 0 bases from J; bases unmatched to any gene: 3. Germline V CDR1 and CDR2: SGHNT, YYREEE (reference sequence). The chain's CDR3 is CASSLPRGPNTGELFF. The DNA for the CDR3 is TGTGCCAGCAGCTTACCCAGGGGGCCGAACACCGGGGAGCTGTTTTTT.

The sample holds a few counts of this clone. The chain links TRBV10-3 to TRBJ1-1, with D uncertain. The CDR3 consists of 14 residues. The germline gives CDR1 ENHRY, CDR2 SYGVKD. The V end was cut by 3 bases, the J end by 1 base, with 9 bases between. The CDR3 loop reads CAISESGSNTEAFF. The CDR3 nucleotides read TGTGCCATCAGTGAATCCGGGTCGAACACTGAAGCTTTCTTT.